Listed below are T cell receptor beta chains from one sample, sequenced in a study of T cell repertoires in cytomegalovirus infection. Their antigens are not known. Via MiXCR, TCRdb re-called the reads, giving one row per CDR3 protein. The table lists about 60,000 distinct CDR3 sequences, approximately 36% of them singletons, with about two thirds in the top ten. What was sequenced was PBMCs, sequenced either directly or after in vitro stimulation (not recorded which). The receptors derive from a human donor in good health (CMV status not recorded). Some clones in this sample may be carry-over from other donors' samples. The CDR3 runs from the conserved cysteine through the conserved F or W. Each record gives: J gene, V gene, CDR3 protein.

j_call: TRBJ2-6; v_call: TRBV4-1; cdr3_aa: CASSQTGPSSGANVLTF
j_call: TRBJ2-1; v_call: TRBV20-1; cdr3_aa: CSARDLWGNEQFF
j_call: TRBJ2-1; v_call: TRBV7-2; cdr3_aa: CASSLVSDYNEQFF
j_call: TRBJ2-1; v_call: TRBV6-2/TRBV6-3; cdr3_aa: CASSLTSGGGEQFF
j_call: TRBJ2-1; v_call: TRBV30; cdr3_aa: CAWSQGLSYNEQFF
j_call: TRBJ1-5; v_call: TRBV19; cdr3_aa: CASSITGDNSNQPQHF
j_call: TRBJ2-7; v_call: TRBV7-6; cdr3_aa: CASSTLAGYEQYF
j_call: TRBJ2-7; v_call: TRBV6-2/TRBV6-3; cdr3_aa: CASSLAAREGGYEQYF
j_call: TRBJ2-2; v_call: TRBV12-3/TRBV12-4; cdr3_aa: CASSFNGNTGELFF
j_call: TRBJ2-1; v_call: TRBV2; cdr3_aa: CASKRDRNNEQFF
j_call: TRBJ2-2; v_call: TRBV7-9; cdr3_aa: CASSRGTDGDSDTGELFF
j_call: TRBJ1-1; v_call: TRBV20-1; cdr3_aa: CSTNGVSGTEAFF
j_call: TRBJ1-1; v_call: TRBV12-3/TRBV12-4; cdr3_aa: CASSLMGTEAFF
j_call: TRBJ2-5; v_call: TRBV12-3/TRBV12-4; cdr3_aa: CASSLAGARTQYF
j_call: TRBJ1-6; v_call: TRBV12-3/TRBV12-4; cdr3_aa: CASSLANSPLHF
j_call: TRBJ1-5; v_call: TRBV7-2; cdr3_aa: CASSFLPGHSNQPQHF
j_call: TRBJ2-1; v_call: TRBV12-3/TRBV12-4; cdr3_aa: CASSPGLVAGRKTWDEQFF
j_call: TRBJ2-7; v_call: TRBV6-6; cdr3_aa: CASRQDRLMPLSSYEQYF
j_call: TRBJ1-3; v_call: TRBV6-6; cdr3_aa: CASSYGSGNTIYF
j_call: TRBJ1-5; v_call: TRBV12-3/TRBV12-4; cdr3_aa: CASSLGTASNQPQHF
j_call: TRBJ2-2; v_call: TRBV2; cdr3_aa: CASSLGANTGELFF
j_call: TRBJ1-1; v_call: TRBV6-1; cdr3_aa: CASSGGQMHTEAFF
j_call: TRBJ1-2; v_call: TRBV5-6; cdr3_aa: CASSLGRRQLFGVGYTF
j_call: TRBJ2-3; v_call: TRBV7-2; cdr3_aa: CASSPSLFLAGGTDTQYF
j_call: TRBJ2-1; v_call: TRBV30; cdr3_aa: CAWNSVAHNEQFF
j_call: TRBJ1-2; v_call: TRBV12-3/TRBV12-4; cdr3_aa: CASSIPGRQPEGYTF
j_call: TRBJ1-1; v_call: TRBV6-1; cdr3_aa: CASIEDRGLNTEAFF
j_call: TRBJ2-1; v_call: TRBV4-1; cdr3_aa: CASTTIGGRSSEQFF
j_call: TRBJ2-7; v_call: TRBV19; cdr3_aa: CASSIMRGSSYEQYF
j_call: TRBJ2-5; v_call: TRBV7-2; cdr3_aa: CASSFSLAGGYETQYF
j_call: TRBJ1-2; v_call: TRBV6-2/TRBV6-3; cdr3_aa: CASSWWNYGYTF